The 4 T cell receptor beta chains given below trace back to one sample, sequenced in a study of tumor-infiltrating lymphocytes in primary liver carcinoma. Without any cell sorting, about 20-31 mg of bulk tissue yielded co-extracted RNA and DNA. Starting material of 500 ng total RNA yielded TCR beta cDNA via a constant-region primer. Sequencing libraries for TCR beta derived from three nested multiplex PCR rounds that used slightly modified ARM-PCR. PCR rounds one and two used TRBV1-TRBV30 forward primers with a C-beta reverse primer for around 11 cycles each. TCRdb reanalysed the multiplex PCR reads using MiXCR and keeps one entry per CDR3 protein. Of under 45,000 distinct CDR3 sequences listed, 74% were seen once; the top ten hold approximately 15%. The specimen sequenced was liver tumor tissue from sampling region 4. Subset reported: tumor region T4, right-lateral pole. These receptors were obtained from a man aged 40-50 years with primary liver carcinoma and hepatitis B virus infection.

Details on this clonotype: No DNA is shown, since the ends of the CDR3 on it are uncertain; the CDR3 is the one TCRdb lists. This chain connects TRBV4-3 to TRBJ2-7; whether TRBD1, the table's D call, matches the DNA was not checked. Germline CDR1 is LGHNA and CDR2 is YSLEER. Inclusive of both ends, the CDR3 amounts to 17 amino acids. CDR3 loop: CTSSQVAPGTGRYEQYF.

This clonotype was seen more than once but under ten times. An end of the junction differs from the germline gene, which may be a read error. The chain joins TRBV6-1 to TRBJ2-3, with D hard to call. The length of the CDR3 is 15 residues. Germline CDR1 and CDR2: MNHNS and SASEGT. The CDR3 is CASSESSWSADTRYF. The CDR3 coding sequence is TGTGCCAGCAGTGAAAGTAGCTGGTCCGCAGATACGCGGTATTTT.

The chain links TRBV6-1 to TRBJ2-7; D possibly uses TRBD1 or TRBD2 (7 bases each). The CDR3 totals 16 residues. Germline loops: CDR1 MNHNS, CDR2 SASEGT. CDR3 in amino acids: CTTSEDPGGGSYEQYF. The CDR3 nucleotides read TGTACCACTAGTGAGGATCCAGGGGGGGGCTCCTACGAGCAGTACTTC.

Concerning this clonotype itself: One end of the junction fails to match germline, which may point to a read error. V and J are TRBV29-1 and TRBJ2-3; 8 bases fit TRBD1. Germline lookup yields CDR1 SQVTM and CDR2 ANQGSEA. This CDR3 has 14 amino acids. CDR3 DNA sequence: TGCAGCGTTTCCGTGACAGGGGTGTCAGATACGCTGTATTTT. It specifies CSVSVTGVSDTLYF.